This TCR beta chain was sequenced for a study of T cells in Graves' hyperthyroidism and ophthalmopathy. Germline V gene sequence: CDR1 SQVTM, CDR2 ANQGSEA. The CDR3 is 15 amino acids. V trimming: 3 bases; J trimming: 5 bases; junction bases outside the gene matches: 7. Diagnoses were made from clinical symptoms, serum measures (thyroxine and TRAb), thyroid ultrasound and orbital computed tomography. Template material for amplifying TCR beta CDR3 regions consisted of RNA transcripts. The HTBI primer set served for first-round RT-PCR of the TCR CDR3. TCRdb re-called the multiplex PCR reads through MiXCR, storing one row per CDR3 protein. This table has about 700,000 distinct CDR3 sequences, around 15% appearing once.

The sequence was obtained from a woman aged 18-30 years with Graves' hyperthyroidism. The rearrangement joins TRBV29-1 to TRBJ2-3; TRBD2 matches 11 bases. Sample: blood. The CDR3, as DNA: TGCAGCGTTGATGGAATAGCGGGAGGGAAAGATACGCAGTATTTT. Protein: CSVDGIAGGKDTQYF.